The T cell receptor (beta chain) under discussion was sequenced for a study of blood T cell repertoires in COVID-19 (dated by TCRdb to about 2020). Looking at the study overall: Collaborator samples came from the United States, Italy and Spain and covered acute and convalescent phases of COVID-19. The prospective study material was composed of cDNA or gDNA derived from T cells, B-cell-depleted T cells, or PBMCs. Where available, HLA class I and class II types were taken from metadata supplied by the sample provider and were not determined by assay-based typing. The sample metadata nearly always contained a de-identified subject ID, COVID-19 status, age in years and sex. The repertoires were released in a freely available public database intended as a resource for research on the immune response to SARS-CoV-2. Subjects who had been exposed to COVID-19, were actively infected with it, or had recovered from it provided the deeply sampled blood TCRbeta repertoires that made up the dataset. The samples were drawn from the first 160 participants of the ongoing ImmuneRACE study and from over a thousand subjects provided by 6 global collaborators. Beyond this particular receptor, the publication reports: How much clinical and demographic metadata was included differed by source and by participant, and the metadata was provided uncurated.

CDR1 and CDR2 (MNHEY, SVGEGT) derive from the germline V gene. V lost 6 bases and J lost 1 base, and the count of bases not matched to a germline gene is 10. The cysteine opens and the phenylalanine closes a CDR3 of 17 amino acids. The DNA shown is the 51-base CDR3, in frame from base 1. TCRbeta CDR3 regions were amplified from genomic DNA using the immunoSEQ Assay, a bias-controlled multiplex PCR. The authors' pipeline ran thus. The number of nucleated cells in each sample was estimated from the amplification of reference gene primers within the assay. To quantify the absolute abundance of each unique TCRbeta CDR3 rearrangement, sequence reads were collapsed and filtered. For each sample, productive Simpson clonality was calculated by taking the square root of Simpson's diversity index across productive rearrangements. This immuneACCESS table, as held by TCRdb, lists in-frame sequences with V and J called but not all clones. Of the missing ones, under half trace to an unresolved V gene in checked studies; the others have no known cause. The V and J calls and the clone size are those of that table, but D and trimming were determined from the DNA. A total of about 43,000 clones appear in this sample, roughly nine tenths of them only once. About 9.2% of the sample is held by the ten biggest clonotypes.

Collaborating institutions collected whole blood in K2EDTA tubes following their own protocols. For TCRbeta analysis, collaborator samples were shipped as frozen whole blood, as isolated PBMCs, or as DNA extracted from either sample type. Notes on this clone: No cognate antigen has been identified for it. Nothing much larger sits one base from this clone, and base qualities are not available.

The sequence was obtained from a human donor in a cohort sampled during active COVID-19. The rearrangement joined TRBV6-2 or TRBV6-3 to TRBJ2-3; the junction holds 10 bases that match TRBD2. Sequenced material: peripheral blood. CDR3 loop: CASRPPLAGGRTDTQYF. The DNA sequence reads TGTGCCAGCAGACCTCCTTTAGCGGGGGGACGCACAGATACGCAGTATTTT.